This T cell receptor (beta chain) was sequenced during a study of T cells in Graves' hyperthyroidism and ophthalmopathy. In this sample, this clonotype turned up a few times. Its antigen is as yet unknown. Amplification of TCR beta CDR3 regions used RNA as the template. Researchers ran a first-round RT-PCR on the TCR CDR3 using the HTBI primer set. Using its own MiXCR run on the multiplex PCR reads, TCRdb lists one record per CDR3 protein. The table shows about 360,000 distinct CDR3 sequences, with under 20% occurring only once. Whole-study findings and limits: Most thyroid-expanded clonotypes above 0.001 were also found in blood.

The sequencing sample was made of blood. The sequence came from a young woman with Graves' hyperthyroidism.

CDR3 sequence reads: CASSRGRTEGLGTEAFF. CDR3 coding DNA: TGTGCCAGCAGCCGGGGTCGAACGGAGGGTTTGGGGACTGAAGCTTTCTTT. The V gene is TRBV3-1, the J gene TRBJ1-1; D is unclear. This CDR3 region has 17 residues. Germline V CDR1 and CDR2: LGHDT, YNNKEL (reference sequence). With 4 bases removed from V and 5 bases from J, the gap between germline ends came to 23 bases. The entire variable domain, with the rest obtained from reference TRBV3-1 and TRBJ1-1, is as follows: DTAVSQTPKYLVTQMGNDKSIKCEQNLGHDTMYWYKQDSKKFLKIMFSYNNKELIINETVPNRFSPKSPDKAHLNLHINSLELGDSAVYFCASSRGRTEGLGTEAFFGQGTRLTVV.